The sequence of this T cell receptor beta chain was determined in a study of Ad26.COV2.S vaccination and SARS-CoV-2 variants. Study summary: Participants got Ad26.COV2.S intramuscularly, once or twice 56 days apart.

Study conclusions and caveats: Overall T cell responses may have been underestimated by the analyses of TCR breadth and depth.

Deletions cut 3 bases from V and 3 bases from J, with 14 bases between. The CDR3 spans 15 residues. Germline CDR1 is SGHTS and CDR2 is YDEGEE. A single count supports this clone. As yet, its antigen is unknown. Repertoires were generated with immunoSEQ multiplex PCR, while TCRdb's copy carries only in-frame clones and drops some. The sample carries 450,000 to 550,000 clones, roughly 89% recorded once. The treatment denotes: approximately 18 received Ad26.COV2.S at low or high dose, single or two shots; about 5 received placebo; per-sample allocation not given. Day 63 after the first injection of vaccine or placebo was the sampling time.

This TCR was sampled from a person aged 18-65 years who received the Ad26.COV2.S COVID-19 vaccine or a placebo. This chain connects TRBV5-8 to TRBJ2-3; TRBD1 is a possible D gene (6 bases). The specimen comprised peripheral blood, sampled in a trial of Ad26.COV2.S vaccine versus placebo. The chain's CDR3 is CASSWSQDRTDTQYF. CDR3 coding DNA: TGTGCCAGCAGCTGGAGCCAGGACAGAACAGATACGCAGTATTTT.